These 29 T cell receptor beta chains were sequenced from one sample in a study of post-analysis software for immune sequencing data. Study findings and constraints: The five TRBV segments detected at higher frequency in patients than in controls included TRBV5-6, TRBV5-1 and TRBV20-1.

For these receptors, no antigen is known. Tagging with unique molecular identifiers was a feature of the TCR beta cDNA libraries. TCRdb reanalysed the PCR reads using MiXCR and keeps one entry per CDR3 protein. Among 750,000 to 950,000 distinct CDR3 sequences listed, under 60% were seen once. The sequenced material came from blood. The receptors were gathered from a girl aged 5-17 years with multiple sclerosis.

The genes are TRBV7-8 and TRBJ2-7, with D tentatively TRBD1 (5 bases). CDR1 and CDR2 (germline): SGHVS, FQNEAQ. Trimming stripped 1 base from V and 1 base from J, with 14 bases between. This CDR3 comprises 16 residues. CDR3 sequence reads: CASSLVPTAPSYEQYF. CDR3 bases: TGTGCCAGCAGCTTAGTACCGACAGCGCCTTCCTACGAGCAGTACTTC.

This clonotype was counted a few times. CDR3 coding DNA: TGTGCCAGCAGCCAGTATGGGGCAGGGAAGGACTATGGCTACACCTTC. Its protein is CASSQYGAGKDYGYTF. The V gene is TRBV7-2, the J gene TRBJ1-2; a weak D match, TRBD1 (5 bases). Trimming took 5 bases from V and 3 from J, leaving 19 bases between them. The CDR3 consists of 16 residues. The germline CDR1 and CDR2 sequences are SGHTA and FQGNSA. Supplemented by reference TRBV7-2 and TRBJ1-2, the full variable domain reads GAGVSQSPSNKVTEKGKDVELRCDPISGHTALYWYRQSLGQGLEFLIYFQGNSAPDKSGLPSDRFSAERTGGSVSTLTIQRTQQEDSAVYLCASSQYGAGKDYGYTFGSGTRLTVV.

This clonotype was seen a handful of times. The chain has TRBV7-2 and TRBJ2-1; D not resolved. The CDR3 runs 16 residues. V was trimmed by 0 bases and J by 4 bases, leaving 13 bases between them. Germline CDR1 is SGHTA and CDR2 is FQGNSA. The CDR3 spells CASSLAISGRYNEQFF. The CDR3 DNA is TGTGCCAGCAGCTTAGCGATTTCGGGCAGGTACAATGAGCAGTTCTTC.

The CDR3 loop reads CASTPLAGVHNEQFF. CDR3 DNA: TGTGCCAGCACCCCACTAGCGGGAGTCCACAATGAGCAGTTCTTC. The gene calls are TRBV7-2 and TRBJ2-1; 11 bases match TRBD2. V was pared by 7 bases and J by 5 bases, with 7 bases of the junction left unmatched. The CDR3 consists of 15 residues. Germline CDR1 and CDR2: SGHTA and FQGNSA. The variable domain in full, with the rest retrieved from reference TRBV7-2 and TRBJ2-1, is GAGVSQSPSNKVTEKGKDVELRCDPISGHTALYWYRQSLGQGLEFLIYFQGNSAPDKSGLPSDRFSAERTGGSVSTLTIQRTQQEDSAVYLCASTPLAGVHNEQFFGPGTRLTVL.

The rearrangement joins TRBV9 to TRBJ2-5, with D possibly TRBD2 on 7 matching bases. Germline V gene data show CDR1 as SGDLS and CDR2 as YYNGEE. The CDR3 is made up of 15 amino acids. V was clipped by 6 bases and J by 4 bases, with 19 bases between them. The CDR3 DNA follows: TGTGCCAGCAACCCGCAGGGGCGGGAGATAGAGACCCAGTACTTC. Translated, it gives CASNPQGREIETQYF. Looking up the rest from reference TRBV9 and TRBJ2-5 gives the full variable domain: DSGVTQTPKHLITATGQRVTLRCSPRSGDLSVYWYQQSLDQGLQFLIQYYNGEERAKGNILERFSAQQFPDLHSELNLSSLELGDSALYFCASNPQGREIETQYFGPGTRLLVL.

This clonotype has more than one count but fewer than ten. This chain connects TRBV9 to TRBJ2-1; TRBD1 or TRBD2 may be the D gene (6 bases each). V was pared by 2 bases and J by 10 bases, with 19 bases between. Germline-derived CDR1 and CDR2 are SGDLS and YYNGEE. The CDR3 runs 15 residues. The CDR3 loop reads CASSVGGLIAGEQFF. In nucleotides, the CDR3 is TGTGCCAGCAGCGTCGGGGGCCTAATTGCGGGGGAGCAGTTCTTC.

The chain has TRBV12-5 and TRBJ1-1; D perhaps matches TRBD1 (6 bases). V lost 3 bases to trimming and J lost 5 bases, with 10 bases between them. There are 13 residues in the CDR3. CDR1 and CDR2 (germline): LGHNT, FRNRAP. The DNA of the CDR3 is TGTGCTAGTGGTTTTGGCCAGGGGACTGAAGCTTTCTTT. Translation gives CASGFGQGTEAFF.

This clonotype was detected a few times. The V call is TRBV5-1, the J call TRBJ2-7; D unresolved. The CDR3 has 17 amino acids. V was clipped by 0 bases and J by 0 bases, with 16 bases between them. The V gene's germline CDR1 is SGHRS and CDR2 YFSETQ. The chain's CDR3 is CASSLAVAVQSSYEQYF. CDR3 coding DNA: TGCGCCAGCAGCTTGGCAGTGGCAGTCCAGAGCTCCTACGAGCAGTACTTC.

The rearrangement joins TRBV11-2 to TRBJ2-7; 9 bases align to TRBD2. Matching the DNA end better, TRBJ2-5 makes the J call doubtful. Germline V gene sequence: CDR1 SGHAT, CDR2 FQNNGV. The CDR3 contains 16 residues. The CDR3: CASSGRPASGNETQYF. The CDR3, as DNA: TGTGCCAGCAGCGGGCGACCTGCTAGCGGGAACGAGACCCAGTACTTC.

The sample holds many counts of this clonotype. The rearrangement uses TRBV7-2 and TRBJ1-2; D may be TRBD1 (6 bases). V lost 5 bases and J 0 bases, leaving 16 bases between the germline ends. Germline V lookup: CDR1 SGHTA, CDR2 FQGNSA. The CDR3 is 16 residues long. As DNA, the CDR3 is TGTGCCAGCAGCCGGAACCCGGGGGCCTCTAACTATGGCTACACCTTC. This sequence encodes CASSRNPGASNYGYTF.

This clonotype has a handful of counts. Germline is not matched at one junction end, which may reflect a read error. The chain couples TRBV7-8 to TRBJ2-1, with D tentatively TRBD2 (6 bases). Germline V gene lookup returns CDR1 SGHVS and CDR2 FQNEAQ. The CDR3 consists of 15 residues. The DNA for the CDR3 is TGTGCCAGCAGCATAGCGGTGAGCTCCTACAATGAGCAGTTCTTC. Protein: CASSIAVSSYNEQFF.

The chain has TRBV7-8 and TRBJ2-7; no firm D call. V was pared by 0 bases and J by 9 bases, with 15 bases between. In germline, CDR1 is SGHVS, CDR2 FQNEAQ. CDR3 length equals 14 residues. As DNA, the CDR3 is TGTGCCAGCAGCTTAGCACAAGGCGTCTCGGGGCAGTACTTC. Protein sequence: CASSLAQGVSGQYF.

In this sample, this clonotype turned up many times. The chain couples TRBV5-1 to TRBJ2-7; no definite D call. Germline V gives CDR1 SGHRS, CDR2 YFSETQ. V lost 0 bases and J lost 0, with 10 bases in between. The CDR3 extends over 15 amino acids. CDR3 amino acids: CASSLVSGGSYEQYF. CDR3 DNA sequence: TGCGCCAGCAGCTTGGTTTCGGGTGGCTCCTACGAGCAGTACTTC.

The chain is built from TRBV5-1 and TRBJ1-1, with a weak D call TRBD1 (5 bases). The CDR3 extends over 14 amino acids. Trimming shortened V by 2 bases and J by 6 bases, and 14 bases separated the two germline ends. Germline CDR1 is SGHRS and CDR2 is YFSETQ. The CDR3, as DNA: TGCGCCAGCAGCTTTTTTAGTAGGGGTCCTGAAGCTTTCTTT. Protein: CASSFFSRGPEAFF. Variable domain in full (rest from reference TRBV5-1 and TRBJ1-1): KAGVTQTPRYLIKTRGQQVTLSCSPISGHRSVSWYQQTPGQGLQFLFEYFSETQRNKGNFPGRFSGRQFSNSRSEMNVSTLELGDSALYLCASSFFSRGPEAFFGQGTRLTVV.

The chain has TRBV27 and TRBJ2-7; TRBD2 agrees at 8 bases. The CDR3 runs 13 residues. Germline V gives CDR1 MNHEY, CDR2 SMNVEV (reference sequence). Trimming took 0 bases from V and 9 from J; bases not matched to a gene: 4. In DNA, the CDR3 is TGTGCCAGCAGTTTATCGCAGCGGGGGACGCAGTACTTC. Its protein is CASSLSQRGTQYF.

This clonotype has more than one count but fewer than ten. The chain links TRBV9 to TRBJ2-7; 7 bases align to TRBD1. After removal of 3 bases from V and 3 bases from J, the junction contained 6 bases not matched to a gene. CDR1 and CDR2 (germline): SGDLS, YYNGEE. The CDR3 contains 14 residues. The CDR3 DNA sequence: TGTGCCAGCAGCGCGGGGACAGAAGTCTACGAGCAGTACTTC. As protein: CASSAGTEVYEQYF.

V and J are TRBV20-1 and TRBJ2-3, with 10 bases matching TRBD2. Germline CDR1 reads DFQATT; CDR2 reads SNEGSKA (reference sequence). The CDR3 totals 16 residues. V was clipped by 3 bases and J by 6 bases; unmatched bases: 12. The CDR3 here is CSARTLLAGVGDTQYF. For the CDR3, the DNA is TGCAGTGCTAGGACGCTCCTAGCGGGAGTAGGTGATACGCAGTATTTT.

Comment on this clonotype: At one end, the junction sequence differs from germline, possibly due to a read error. V is TRBV4-2 and J is TRBJ2-6; D uncertain. This CDR3 region has 17 residues. Germline CDR1 LGHNA, CDR2 YNFKEQ. The CDR3 DNA is TGTGCCAGCAGCCAAGTGACGGGTCCCGCTGGAGCCAACGTCCTGACTTTC. It translates to CASSQVTGPAGANVLTF.

This chain links TRBV12-3 or TRBV12-4 with TRBJ2-5; the match to TRBD1 covers 9 bases. V was clipped by 7 bases and J by 5 bases; unmatched bases: 11. The CDR3 extends over 15 amino acids. The CDR3 bases are TGTGCCAGCACCCAGACGGGACAGGGTTTGGAGACCCAGTACTTC. This encodes CASTQTGQGLETQYF.

The chain is built from TRBV2 and TRBJ2-7; D call uncertain. V lost 5 bases to trimming and J lost 9 bases, with 11 bases between them. The CDR3 totals 11 residues. Germline V CDR1 and CDR2: SNHLY, FYNNEI. CDR3 sequence reads: CASSSMGGQYF. The CDR3 DNA is TGTGCCAGCAGTTCCATGGGCGGGCAGTACTTC.

This sequence joins TRBV7-2 and TRBJ2-1; D unresolved. The germline CDR1 and CDR2 sequences are SGHTA and FQGNSA. CDR3 length equals 15 residues. The V and J ends lost 5 bases and 1 base respectively, with 12 bases between them. CDR3 region: CASSVEAESYNEQFF. The CDR3 region has the DNA TGTGCCAGCAGCGTAGAGGCAGAATCCTACAATGAGCAGTTCTTC. Based on the CDR3 plus reference TRBV7-2 and TRBJ2-1, the full variable domain is GAGVSQSPSNKVTEKGKDVELRCDPISGHTALYWYRQSLGQGLEFLIYFQGNSAPDKSGLPSDRFSAERTGGSVSTLTIQRTQQEDSAVYLCASSVEAESYNEQFFGPGTRLTVL.

Details on this clonotype: The junction does not match germline at one end; this may be a read error. This rearrangement joins TRBV7-7 to TRBJ1-2; a possible D gene is TRBD1 (5 bases). Germline V gene data show CDR1 as SSHAT and CDR2 as FNYEAQ (reference sequence). The CDR3 has 14 residues. CDR3 nucleotide sequence: TGTGCTAGCAGTCAACAGGTCTTAGTCGATGGCTACACCTTC. Amino acid sequence: CASSQQVLVDGYTF.

The chain is built from TRBV7-2 and TRBJ2-5; D not certain. The germline V gene has CDR1 SGHTA and CDR2 FQGNSA. This CDR3 is built from 13 residues. V was cut by 1 base and J by 4 bases, with 7 bases left in between. The CDR3 loop reads CASSLDFLETQYF. As DNA, the CDR3 is TGTGCCAGCAGCTTAGACTTCTTAGAGACCCAGTACTTC.

The sample holds a few counts of this clonotype. This rearrangement joins TRBV5-1 to TRBJ2-3; D is possibly TRBD1 (6 bases). Germline CDR1 SGHRS, CDR2 YFSETQ. Trimming shortened V by 1 base and J by 2 bases, and 14 bases separated the two germline ends. The CDR3 runs to 16 residues. In DNA, the CDR3 is TGCGCCAGCAGCTTGACGGGCAGGGGAACCACAGATACGCAGTATTTT. This codes for CASSLTGRGTTDTQYF.

The chain links TRBV5-1 to TRBJ2-3; D gene unclear. The germline gives CDR1 SGHRS, CDR2 YFSETQ. With 4 bases removed from V and 4 bases from J, the gap between germline ends came to 10 bases. The CDR3 runs 13 residues. CDR3 coding DNA: TGCGCCAGCAGCCCCGCCTTGGCAGATACGCAGTATTTT. Residues: CASSPALADTQYF. Full variable domain (rest looked up from reference TRBV5-1 and TRBJ2-3): KAGVTQTPRYLIKTRGQQVTLSCSPISGHRSVSWYQQTPGQGLQFLFEYFSETQRNKGNFPGRFSGRQFSNSRSEMNVSTLELGDSALYLCASSPALADTQYFGPGTRLTVL.

This clonotype was seen a few times. The chain has TRBV27 and TRBJ2-1; D gene ambiguous. The CDR3 has 15 residues. Per the germline V gene, CDR1 is MNHEY and CDR2 is SMNVEV (reference sequence). V was shortened by 5 bases and J by 5 bases, with 16 bases between the two germline ends. CDR3 DNA: TGTGCCAGCAGTCACGGAAGTATTCGGCACAATGAGCAGTTCTTC. Translating gives CASSHGSIRHNEQFF.

The chain carries TRBV29-1 and TRBJ2-1, with a tentative D call TRBD2 (6 bases). Trimming stripped 6 bases from V and 2 bases from J, with 14 bases between. The CDR3 is 14 amino acids. CDR1 and CDR2 (germline): SQVTM, ANQGSEA. CDR3 nucleotides: TGCAGCGTCGAACTAGCAGCCACCTACAATGAGCAGTTCTTC. Residues: CSVELAATYNEQFF.

The chain employs TRBV5-1 and TRBJ2-3; 13 bases are shared with TRBD2. Unmatched junction bases numbered 3, after V lost 0 bases and J lost 5 bases. CDR3 length: 16 residues. Germline V lookup: CDR1 SGHRS, CDR2 YFSETQ. CDR3 in amino acids: CASSLGGLAGEDTQYF. CDR3 DNA sequence: TGCGCCAGCAGCTTGGGTGGACTAGCGGGAGAAGATACGCAGTATTTT. The whole variable domain, remainder taken from reference TRBV5-1 and TRBJ2-3, is KAGVTQTPRYLIKTRGQQVTLSCSPISGHRSVSWYQQTPGQGLQFLFEYFSETQRNKGNFPGRFSGRQFSNSRSEMNVSTLELGDSALYLCASSLGGLAGEDTQYFGPGTRLTVL.

In this sample, this clonotype turned up a few times. The J gene is TRBJ1-1, the V gene TRBV6-5, with D possibly TRBD1 on 6 matching bases. Germline V gene data show CDR1 as MNHEY and CDR2 as SVGAGI. The ends were cut back, 6 bases at V and 5 bases at J, with 19 bases in the middle. CDR3 length equals 15 residues. The CDR3 DNA sequence: TGTGCCAGCAGCCCCCTGGGGGGCGTAGGGACTGAAGCTTTCTTT. Protein: CASSPLGGVGTEAFF.